This T cell receptor (beta chain) was captured in a study of T cell responses to AZD1222 COVID-19 vaccine. The V end lost 3 bases, the J end lost 2 bases, and 11 bases lay between the germline ends. Germline CDR1 is MDHEN and CDR2 is SYDVKM. The CDR3 has 14 residues. The assay was immunoSEQ multiplex PCR, and TCRdb's table has in-frame clones only and misses some. The repertoire holds about 110,000 clones, about 88% seen once, with approximately 15% in the top ten. V usage is TRBV28 and J usage is TRBJ2-7; possibly TRBD1 for D (7 bases). Sequencing used peripheral blood, obtained on day 0 of AZD1222 vaccination. This TCR was recovered from an adult in good health. The CDR3 spells CASSFGGTAYEQYF. DNA of the CDR3: TGTGCCAGCAGTTTCGGAGGGACAGCCTACGAGCAGTACTTC.